The present TCR beta chain was sequenced within a study of beta chain features in type 1 diabetes. This CDR3 spans 16 amino acids. V was pared by 0 bases and J by 0 bases, with 12 bases between. Looked up from germline, CDR1 is ENHRY and CDR2 is SYGVKD. Reverse transcribing all isolated RNA meant expressed TCRB transcripts were sequenced. TCRdb keeps only in-frame clones here, not all; method: immunoSEQ multiplex PCR. The sample lists tens of thousands of clones; roughly 50% were seen once. In all sorted populations, purity surpassed 95%. As regards this clone: Its antigen is not identified.

Study results and limitations: A greater similarity of naive, central memory and Treg TCRB repertoires was seen among patients than among healthy donors. Cells with high TCR expression could be over-represented by cDNA sequencing. Still unanswered here is whether HLA type influences TCRB rearrangement.

The clonotype comes from a woman under 40 in good health. The chain has TRBV10-3 and TRBJ2-7; a weak D match, TRBD2 (7 bases). The sequenced sample was stem cell memory CD4+ T cells from blood. The DNA of the CDR3 is TGTGCCATCAGTGAGTCAGGGGGGGCCGGCTCCTACGAGCAGTACTTC. Translated, it gives CAISESGGAGSYEQYF.